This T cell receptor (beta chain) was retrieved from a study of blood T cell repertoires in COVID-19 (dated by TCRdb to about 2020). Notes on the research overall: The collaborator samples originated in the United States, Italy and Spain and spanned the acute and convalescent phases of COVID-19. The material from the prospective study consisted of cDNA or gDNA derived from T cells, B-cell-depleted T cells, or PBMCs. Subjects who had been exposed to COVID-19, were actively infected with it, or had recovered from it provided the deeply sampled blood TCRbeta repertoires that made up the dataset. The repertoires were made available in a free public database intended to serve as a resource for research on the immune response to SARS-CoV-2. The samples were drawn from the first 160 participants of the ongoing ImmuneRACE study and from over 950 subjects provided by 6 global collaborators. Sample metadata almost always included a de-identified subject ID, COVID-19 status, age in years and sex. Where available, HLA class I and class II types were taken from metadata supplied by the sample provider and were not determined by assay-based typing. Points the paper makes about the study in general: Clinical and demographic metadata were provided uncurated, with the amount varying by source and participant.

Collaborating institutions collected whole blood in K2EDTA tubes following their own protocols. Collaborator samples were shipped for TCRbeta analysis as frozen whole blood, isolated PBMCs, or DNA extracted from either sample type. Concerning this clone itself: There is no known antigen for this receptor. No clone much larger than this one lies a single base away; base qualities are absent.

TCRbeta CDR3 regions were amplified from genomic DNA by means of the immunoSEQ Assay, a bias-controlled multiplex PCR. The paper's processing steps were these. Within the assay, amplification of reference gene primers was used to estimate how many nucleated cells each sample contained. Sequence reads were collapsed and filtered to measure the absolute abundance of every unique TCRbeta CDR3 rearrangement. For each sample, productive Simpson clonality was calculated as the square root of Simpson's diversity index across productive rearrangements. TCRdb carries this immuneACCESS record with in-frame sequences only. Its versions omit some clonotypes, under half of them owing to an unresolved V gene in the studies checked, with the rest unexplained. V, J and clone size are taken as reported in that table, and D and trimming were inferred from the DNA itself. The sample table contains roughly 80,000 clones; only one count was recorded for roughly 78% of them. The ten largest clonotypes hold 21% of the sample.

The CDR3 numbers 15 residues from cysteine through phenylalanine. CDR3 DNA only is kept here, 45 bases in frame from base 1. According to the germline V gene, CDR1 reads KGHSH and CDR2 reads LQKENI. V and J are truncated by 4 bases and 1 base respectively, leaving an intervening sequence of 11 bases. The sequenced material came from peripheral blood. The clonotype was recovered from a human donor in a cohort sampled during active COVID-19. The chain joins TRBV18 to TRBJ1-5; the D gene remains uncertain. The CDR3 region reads CASSLNIGSNQPQHF. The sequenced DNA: TGTGCCAGCTCACTCAACATCGGGAGCAATCAGCCCCAGCATTTT.